The 21 T cell receptor beta chains reported below all come from one sample, sequenced in a study of T cells in Graves' hyperthyroidism and ophthalmopathy. Amplification targeted TCR beta CDR3 regions from RNA transcripts. Primed by the HTBI set, a first-round RT-PCR was run on the TCR CDR3. TCRdb re-called the multiplex PCR reads with MiXCR, one entry per CDR3 protein. The table shows about 380,000 distinct CDR3 sequences, with roughly 20% occurring only once. Sequenced input: blood. Receptors originate from a young man with Graves' ophthalmopathy.

Of note for this clonotype: A much larger clone sits a single nucleotide away, making a read error possible. This sequence joins TRBV5-1 and TRBJ1-1; D call uncertain. Germline CDR1 is SGHRS and CDR2 is YFSETQ. CDR3 length: 14 residues. The CDR3 bases are TGCGCCAGCAACTTGGGTAGGGTGAATACTGAAGCTTTCTTT. Its protein product is CASNLGRVNTEAFF.

This chain joins TRBV6-5 and TRBJ1-5, with 7 bases lining up with TRBD1. Germline V gene sequence: CDR1 MNHEY, CDR2 SVGAGI. CDR3 size: 19 residues. With V trimmed by 2 bases and J by 0 bases, 13 bases remained unmatched. The CDR3, as DNA: TGTGCCAGCAGTTACCCCAACAGACAGGGCAAGCTTAGCAATCAGCCCCAGCATTTT. The encoded protein is CASSYPNRQGKLSNQPQHF.

This clonotype was seen at least ten times. The rearrangement joins TRBV5-1 to TRBJ1-2; D ambiguous. Germline V lookup: CDR1 SGHRS, CDR2 YFSETQ. The V gene lost 4 bases and the J gene lost 2 bases, with 6 bases spanning the gap. This CDR3 region has 12 residues. As DNA, the CDR3 is TGCGCCAGCAGCGACGGAAACTATGGCTACACCTTC. Encoded protein: CASSDGNYGYTF.

The chain joins TRBV15 to TRBJ2-2, with D perhaps TRBD1 (5 bases). CDR3 length equals 13 residues. Trimming shortened V by 0 bases and J by 7 bases, and 6 bases separated the two germline ends. Germline V CDR1 and CDR2: LNHNV, YYDKDF (reference sequence). CDR3: CATSRDRVGELFF. CDR3 nucleotides: TGTGCCACCAGCAGAGACAGGGTCGGGGAGCTGTTTTTT.

J is TRBJ1-5 and V is TRBV4-1, with D perhaps matching TRBD1 (6 bases). The CDR3 extends over 18 amino acids. Germline values: CDR1 MGHRA, CDR2 YSYEKL. Trimming removed 0 bases at V and 6 bases at J, with 21 bases between. CDR3 region: CASSQDFRARGAGQPQHF. The CDR3 bases are TGCGCCAGCAGCCAAGATTTCAGGGCCAGGGGAGCCGGTCAGCCCCAGCATTTT.

This clonotype occurred many times. The chain couples TRBV18 to TRBJ2-3; 7 nucleotides align to TRBD2. The CDR3 contains 16 residues. Germline V gives CDR1 KGHSH, CDR2 LQKENI. Trimming at V came to 1 base and at J to 5 bases, leaving 9 bases not matched to a gene. The DNA for the CDR3 is TGTGCCAGCTCACCACTTCAGACTAGCTCCGGAGATACGCAGTATTTT. It specifies CASSPLQTSSGDTQYF.

The V and J genes are TRBV5-1 and TRBJ2-5; tentative D call: TRBD1 (6 bases). This CDR3 contains 15 residues. The V gene lost 0 bases and the J gene lost 4 bases, with 13 bases spanning the gap. Germline V CDR1 and CDR2: SGHRS, YFSETQ. The CDR3 spells CASSLETGPRETQYF. The DNA of the CDR3 is TGCGCCAGCAGCTTGGAAACAGGGCCAAGAGAGACCCAGTACTTC.

This clonotype was counted ten times or more. J is TRBJ1-6 and V is TRBV7-9; D not resolved. The CDR3 totals 12 residues. Germline-derived CDR1 and CDR2 are SEHNR and FQNEAQ (reference sequence). V was shortened by 2 bases and J by 7 bases, with 3 bases between the two germline ends. Here the CDR3 DNA reads TGTGCCAGCAGCTTAACCAATTCACCCCTCCACTTT. Protein product: CASSLTNSPLHF.

The chain recombines TRBV2 with TRBJ2-1, with 13 bases fitting TRBD2. Germline V gene data show CDR1 as SNHLY and CDR2 as FYNNEI. V shed 6 bases and J 10 bases; nucleotides not matched to a gene: 9. This CDR3 is built from 15 residues. The CDR3 spells CASRLTSGGAGEQFF. For the CDR3, the DNA is TGTGCCAGCAGACTCACTAGCGGGGGGGCCGGCGAGCAGTTCTTC.

This clonotype was counted ten times or more. This chain joins TRBV29-1 and TRBJ1-5; TRBD1 is a possible D gene (5 bases). Trimming took off 4 bases at V and 0 bases at J, with 13 bases between the two ends. The CDR3 consists of 15 residues. Germline values: CDR1 SQVTM, CDR2 ANQGSEA. CDR3 region: CSVVVGGDSNQPQHF. CDR3 nucleotides: TGCAGCGTTGTTGTCGGGGGGGATAGCAATCAGCCCCAGCATTTT. Complete variable domain (other parts from reference TRBV29-1 and TRBJ1-5): SAVISQKPSRDICQRGTSLTIQCQVDSQVTMMFWYRQQPGQSLTLIATANQGSEATYESGFVIDKFPISRPNLTFSTLTVSNMSPEDSSIYLCSVVVGGDSNQPQHFGDGTRLSIL.

This clonotype was seen repeatedly, ten times or more. This chain joins TRBV11-2 and TRBJ1-2; perhaps TRBD1 as D (6 bases). Germline lookup yields CDR1 SGHAT and CDR2 FQNNGV. The germline V and J ends were trimmed by 1 base and 2 bases, with 17 bases remaining between them. The CDR3 is 17 amino acids. DNA for the CDR3: TGTGCCAGCAGCTTAGTCCCGATACAGGGATCCAACTATGGCTACACCTTC. This sequence encodes CASSLVPIQGSNYGYTF. The complete variable domain, with remaining parts taken from reference TRBV11-2 and TRBJ1-2, reads EAGVAQSPRYKIIEKRQSVAFWCNPISGHATLYWYQQILGQGPKLLIQFQNNGVVDDSQLPKDRFSAERLKGVDSTLKIQPAKLEDSAVYLCASSLVPIQGSNYGYTFGSGTRLTVV.

Ten or more counts support this clonotype. This chain links TRBV7-9 with TRBJ2-5, with a weak D call TRBD2 (6 bases). Germline V gene lookup returns CDR1 SEHNR and CDR2 FQNEAQ (reference sequence). The germline V and J ends were trimmed by 4 bases and 0 bases, with 9 bases remaining between them. This CDR3 is 14 amino acids long. CDR3 sequence (DNA): TGTGCCAGCAGCTGGGCGGGGAACCAAGAGACCCAGTACTTC. It yields the protein CASSWAGNQETQYF.

This clonotype was recorded at least ten times. The genes are TRBV3-1 and TRBJ1-2, with 8 bases fitting TRBD1. The V segment lost 0 bases and the J segment 4 bases; nucleotides outside the gene matches: 19. The CDR3 covers 20 residues. Germline V gene sequence: CDR1 LGHDT, CDR2 YNNKEL (reference sequence). CDR3 amino acids: CASSQDRTRRDRGGAYGYTF. The CDR3 region has the DNA TGTGCCAGCAGCCAAGATCGGACTCGTCGCGACAGGGGCGGGGCCTATGGCTACACCTTC.

At least ten counts were recorded for this clonotype. This sequence joins TRBV2 and TRBJ1-3; unclear D gene. The germline V and J ends were trimmed by 8 bases and 0 bases, with 14 bases remaining between them. Per the germline V gene, CDR1 is SNHLY and CDR2 is FYNNEI. This CDR3 region has 15 residues. CDR3 loop: CASRIGGSSGNTIYF. CDR3 nucleotides: TGTGCCAGCCGAATAGGTGGGAGCTCTGGAAACACCATATATTTT.

This clonotype was seen at least ten times. The chain uses TRBV12-3 or TRBV12-4 and TRBJ1-2, with D possibly TRBD1 on 5 matching bases. V was trimmed by 3 bases and J by 4 bases, leaving 15 bases between them. The CDR3 contains 15 residues. The CDR3 coding sequence is TGTGCCAGCAGTTTGAACCCAGGGCATTTCTATGGCTACACCTTC. Translating it yields CASSLNPGHFYGYTF.

This clonotype has more than one count but fewer than ten. The V call is TRBV7-9, the J call TRBJ2-1; D unresolved. The CDR3 is 11 residues long. Germline-derived CDR1 and CDR2 are SEHNR and FQNEAQ (reference sequence). The V end was cut by 10 bases, the J end by 8 bases, with 12 bases between. This CDR3 is CATSNGDEQFF. CDR3 nucleotide sequence: TGTGCCACCAGTAATGGAGATGAGCAGTTCTTC.

This clonotype occurred many times. This chain joins TRBV29-1 and TRBJ1-1; no reliable D call. In germline, CDR1 is SQVTM, CDR2 ANQGSEA. This CDR3 has 13 amino acids. With 7 bases removed from V and 0 bases from J, the gap between germline ends came to 12 bases. The CDR3 sequence: CSALKVMNTEAFF. The CDR3 nucleotides are TGCAGCGCCCTAAAGGTGATGAACACTGAAGCTTTCTTT.

This clonotype was counted at least ten times. V and J are TRBV7-6 and TRBJ1-6; no firm D call. Per germline, CDR1 SGHVS and CDR2 FNYEAQ. The V gene lost 0 bases and the J gene lost 6 bases, with 9 bases spanning the gap. The CDR3 has 15 residues. The CDR3 reads CASSLAENLNSPLHF. CDR3 in DNA: TGTGCCAGCAGCTTAGCTGAAAATCTTAATTCACCCCTCCACTTT.

This clonotype was picked up a small number of times. The chain has TRBV28 and TRBJ2-1; D ambiguous. Trimming removed 6 bases at V and 5 bases at J, with 20 bases between. The CDR3 has 16 amino acids. The germline V gene has CDR1 MDHEN and CDR2 SYDVKM. The CDR3 nucleotides read TGTGCCAGCAGAAACGGAGAACTTAAACTTAACAATGAGCAGTTCTTC. Its protein product is CASRNGELKLNNEQFF.

This clonotype was seen a few times. The chain carries TRBV15 and TRBJ2-3; D unclear. Trimming stripped 1 base from V and 2 bases from J, with 7 bases between. CDR1 is LNHNV and CDR2 is YYDKDF in the germline V gene (reference sequence). The CDR3 runs to 14 residues. The CDR3 sequence is CATSRVGPTDTQYF. The CDR3 DNA reads TGTGCCACCAGCAGAGTCGGGCCCACAGATACGCAGTATTTT.

This chain uses TRBV24-1 with TRBJ2-3, with D possibly TRBD2 on 7 matching bases. Germline V gene data show CDR1 as KGHDR and CDR2 as SFDVKD. The CDR3 has 19 residues. V lost 0 bases and J lost 0, with 18 bases in between. The CDR3, as DNA: TGTGCCACCAGTGATTTGGTGGGGGGGCCCCCCGCGAGCACAGATACGCAGTATTTT. Protein: CATSDLVGGPPASTDTQYF.